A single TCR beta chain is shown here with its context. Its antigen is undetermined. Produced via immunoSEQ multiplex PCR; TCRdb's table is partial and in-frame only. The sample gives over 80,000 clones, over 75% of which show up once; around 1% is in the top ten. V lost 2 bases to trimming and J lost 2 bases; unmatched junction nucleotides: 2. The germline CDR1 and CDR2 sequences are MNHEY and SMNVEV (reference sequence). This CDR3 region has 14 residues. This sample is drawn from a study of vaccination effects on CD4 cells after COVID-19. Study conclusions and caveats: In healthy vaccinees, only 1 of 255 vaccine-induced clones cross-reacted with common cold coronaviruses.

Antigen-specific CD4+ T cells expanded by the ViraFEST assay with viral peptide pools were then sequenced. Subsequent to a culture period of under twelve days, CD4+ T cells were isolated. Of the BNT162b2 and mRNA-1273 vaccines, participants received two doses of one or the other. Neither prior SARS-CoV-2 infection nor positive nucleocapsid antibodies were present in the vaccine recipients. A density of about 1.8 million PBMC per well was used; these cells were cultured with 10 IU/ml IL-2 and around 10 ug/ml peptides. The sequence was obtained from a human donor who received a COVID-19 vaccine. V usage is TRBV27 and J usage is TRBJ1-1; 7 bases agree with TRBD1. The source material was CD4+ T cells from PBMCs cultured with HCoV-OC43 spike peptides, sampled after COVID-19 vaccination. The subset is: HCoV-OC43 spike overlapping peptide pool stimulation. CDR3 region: CASSLGTANTEAFF. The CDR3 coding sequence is TGTGCCAGCAGTTTAGGGACAGCAAACACTGAAGCTTTCTTT.